These T cell receptor beta chains were read from a single sample in a study of blood T cell repertoires in COVID-19. Sequenced by immunoSEQ multiplex PCR; TCRdb stores in-frame clones only, minus some. The sample lists approximately 250,000 clones, roughly 84% occurring once. Specimen: peripheral blood. All receptors come from a middle-aged woman who had recovered from COVID-19. Both conserved end residues are part of each CDR3. A D gene is named only where the DNA matches it firmly. The size entry is marked missing in some rows and otherwise reads once, few, many or a size class.

>TRBD2|TRBV13|-|TRBJ2-3
TGTGCCAGCAGCCCGACCAGGGAGCGGGGTTATACGCAGTATTTT
CASSPTRERGYTQYF
>TRBD1|TRBV7-9|-|TRBJ1-1
TGTGCCAGCAGCTTAGGCGGACAGGGGCAGTCTGAAGCTTTCTTT
CASSLGGQGQSEAFF
>-|TRBV6-1|-|TRBJ2-2
TGTGCCAGCAGTGAATGGAGGGCGAACACCGGGGAGCTGTTTTTT
CASSEWRANTGELFF
>-|TRBV10-3|-|TRBJ1-6
TGTGCCATCAGTGAGTATCTTGTTTCACCCCTCCACTTT
CAISEYLVSPLHF
>-|TRBV18|once|TRBJ2-3
TGTGCCAGCTCACCTCTCCCGACAGCCTCTAGCACAGATACGCAGTATTTT
CASSPLPTASSTDTQYF
>-|TRBV3-1/TRBV3-2|-|TRBJ1-3
TGTGCCAGCAGCCAGCCAGGGACTGGAAACACCATATATTTT
CASSQPGTGNTIYF
>-|TRBV6-4|-|TRBJ1-1
TGTGCCAGCAGCGTGGGGGGGGACACTGAAGCTTTCTTT
CASSVGGDTEAFF
>-|TRBV30|once|TRBJ1-1
TGTGCCTGGAGTGTACTAAGAAACGGTGGGGCAACTGAAGCTTTCTTT
CAWSVLRNGGATEAFF
>TRBD1|TRBV7-2|-|TRBJ1-5
TGTGCCAGCAGCACAGGGGTAAATAGCAATCAGCCCCAGCATTTT
CASSTGVNSNQPQHF
>TRBD1|TRBV11-2|-|TRBJ1-2
TGTGCCAGCAGCTTGGGGACAGGGGTCTCCGATGGCTACACCTTC
CASSLGTGVSDGYTF
>-|TRBV6-5|-|TRBJ2-1
TGTGCCAGCAGTTACGCGACATCTTTCAATGAGCAGTTCTTC
CASSYATSFNEQFF
>-|TRBV9|-|TRBJ2-1
TGTGCCAGCAGCATCGAGCCCTCACCCCGACTAACCCCCTACAATGAGCAGTTCTTC
CASSIEPSPRLTPYNEQFF
>TRBD1|TRBV2|-|TRBJ1-1
TGTGCCAGCCGGCTGGGACAGATTGTTCTACACACTGAAGCTTTCTTT
CASRLGQIVLHTEAFF
>-|TRBV6-5|-|TRBJ1-2
TGTGCCAGCAGTTACGGGCAGGGAGGCGGCTACACCTTC
CASSYGQGGGYTF
>TRBD1|TRBV7-2|-|TRBJ1-1
TGTGCCAGCAGCTTACCGGACAGGGGGACTGAAGCTTTCTTT
CASSLPDRGTEAFF
>-|TRBV10-3|-|TRBJ2-1
TGTGCCATCAGAGGAGGGGGCCCGCAGTTCTTC
CAIRGGGPQFF
>TRBD1|TRBV18|-|TRBJ1-5
TGTGCCAGCTCACCACCCGGGACAGGGGGTAGTAGCAATCAGCCCCAGCATTTT
CASSPPGTGGSSNQPQHF
>-|TRBV5-6|-|TRBJ1-2
TGTGCCAGCAGCTTTGATTCTCTGGCAGGGGGCTACACCTTC
CASSFDSLAGGYTF
>-|TRBV19|-|TRBJ2-7
TGTGCCAGTAGTGGGCGGGACGGAGAAACCTACGAGCAGTACTTC
CASSGRDGETYEQYF
>TRBD2|TRBV9|once|TRBJ2-1
TGTGCCAGCAGCGTAACCGGGACTAAAAACAATGAGCAGTTCTTC
CASSVTGTKNNEQFF
>-|TRBV10-3|-|TRBJ1-2
TGTGCCATCAGCCCGGGGAACAATGGCTACACCTTC
CAISPGNNGYTF
>TRBD2|TRBV3-1/TRBV3-2|-|TRBJ2-2
TGTGCCAGTGCTGGGGGGGGCACCGGGGAGCTGTTTTTT
CASAGGGTGELFF
>-|TRBV28|few|TRBJ1-5
TGTGCCAGCATACACGCGACAGCCAACAATATAGCCCAGCATTTT
CASIHATANNIAQHF
>-|TRBV24-1|-|TRBJ2-3
TGTGCCACGGGAGCGAGCACAGATACGCAGTATTTT
CATGASTDTQYF
>TRBD2|TRBV3-1/TRBV3-2|-|TRBJ2-5
TGTGCCAGCAGCCAAGGGCTAGCGGGGAAGACCCAGTACTTC
CASSQGLAGKTQYF
>TRBD1|TRBV18|-|TRBJ1-4
TGTGCCAGCTCACCACCGGGACAGGGGATCGGGGCAACTAATGAAAAACTGTTTTTT
CASSPPGQGIGATNEKLFF
>-|TRBV18|few|TRBJ1-1
TGTGCCAGCTCTCCCGGGACTTCGAGCACTGAAGCTTTCTTT
CASSPGTSSTEAFF
>-|TRBV9|-|TRBJ1-2
TGTGCCAGCAGCGTAGAAGTAGCGCCAAGTGGGTTCGGCTACACCTTC
CASSVEVAPSGFGYTF
>-|TRBV19|-|TRBJ2-3
TGTGCCAGTAGTAAAGGGGCGGACCCAAGCACAGATACGCAGTATTTT
CASSKGADPSTDTQYF
>TRBD1|TRBV6-1|-|TRBJ2-2
TGTGCCAGCAGTGAACAGTTCGGACAGGCCGGGGAGCTGTTTTTT
CASSEQFGQAGELFF
>TRBD1|TRBV20-1|-|TRBJ1-2
TGCAGTGCCAGTCAGGGGGGAGTGGACTACACCTTC
CSASQGGVDYTF
>TRBD1|TRBV7-9|-|TRBJ1-5
TGTGCCAGCAGCGCGGGACAGGGGGCTCAGCCCCAGCATTTT
CASSAGQGAQPQHF
>-|TRBV21-1|-|TRBJ2-2
TGTGCCAGCAGCAAAAGAGCTCGAGGACTAGGCGCGAACACCGGGGAGCTGTTTTTT
CASSKRARGLGANTGELFF
>TRBD1|TRBV18|once|TRBJ2-7
TGTGCCAGCTCACGAAGGACAGGGGGAAGCGGGCAGTACTTC
CASSRRTGGSGQYF
>-|TRBV10-3|-|TRBJ2-7
TGTGCCATCAGTGAGTCGGAGTACGAGCAGTACTTC
CAISESEYEQYF
>TRBD1|TRBV7-2|few|TRBJ2-4
TGTGCCAGCAGCTTAGAGGGGGGTCGGACAGGGGACATTCAGTACTTC
CASSLEGGRTGDIQYF
>TRBD2|TRBV7-2|-|TRBJ2-5
TGTGCCAGCAGCTTAGCGGCTCCTCAAGCGGGGCAAGAGACCCAGTACTTC
CASSLAAPQAGQETQYF
>TRBD2|TRBV18|-|TRBJ2-1
TGTGCCAGCTCCCCCCGACTAGCGGGGGGCAATGAGCAGTTCTTC
CASSPRLAGGNEQFF